This TCR beta chain stems from a study of vaccination effects on CD4 cells after COVID-19. The wider study: Samples were taken post-vaccine, and their median timing was 72 days after the second dose.

Before sequencing, viral peptide pools were used by the ViraFEST assay to expand antigen-specific CD4+ T cells. Following 10 days of culture, CD4+ T cells were isolated. A PCR test confirmed that the person had SARS-CoV-2 infection between March and December 2020. Everyone in the study got two shots of either the BNT162b2 or mRNA-1273 vaccine. Trimming pared 0 bases from V and 1 base from J, leaving 12 bases between. The CDR3 has 16 amino acids. The germline gives CDR1 MGHRA, CDR2 YSYEKL. Profiling relied on immunoSEQ multiplex PCR, and the TCRdb table lists in-frame clones only, not all of them. The data show 15,000 to 20,000 clones, with 65% to 75% seen just once and more than 20% held by the top ten. This clone appeared once. Its cognate antigen is unknown.

The sample consisted of CD4+ T cells from PBMCs cultured with SARS-CoV-2 spike peptides, taken after COVID-19 vaccination. The chain recombines TRBV4-1 with TRBJ1-2; weak D call: TRBD1 (5 bases). The TCR comes from a human donor who had a prior SARS-CoV-2 infection. The CDR3 DNA follows: TGCGCCAGCAGCCAAGATGGGGCAGGTGATAACTATGGCTACACCTTC. It codes for CASSQDGAGDNYGYTF.